Sequencing of this TCR beta chain was carried out in a study of T-cell memory formation after mild COVID-19. Constant-segment-primed 5'RACE gave TCR alpha and TCR beta cDNA libraries with sample barcodes and UMIs. TCRdb fed the 5' RACE reads into MiXCR, producing one record per CDR3 protein. The table shows 250,000 to 300,000 distinct CDR3 sequences, with approximately 8% occurring only once. Points from the study as a whole: A balance of CD4 and CD8 characterized clones contracting day 15 to 85, whereas later expanders leaned CD4+. Nothing confirmed that second-wave clones peaking on day 37 were specific for SARS-CoV-2.

This clonotype appeared a few times. Its cognate antigen is unknown. CDR3 length: 13 amino acids. This chain connects TRBV21-1 to TRBJ2-7; TRBD1 is the table's D call and was not checked against the DNA. TRBV21-1 is a pseudogene locus. The sequenced sample was PBMCs or a T cell subset sorted from them (not recorded which). This receptor was obtained from a man aged 18 to 35 who had mild COVID-19 (a few samples of this study predate the infection). Cell type and time point are not known. The CDR3 loop reads CASSKETGYEQYV. The CDR3 DNA sequence: TGTGCCAGCAGCAAAGAAACAGGGTACGAGCAGTACGTC.